The 10 T cell receptor beta chains presented below share a single source sample, sequenced in a study of naive and memory T cell subsets. The beta constant-region primer was an equimolar mix of two oligonucleotides covering TRBC1 and TRBC2. Four rounds of PCR amplified the ligated cDNA using nested alpha and beta constant-region primers plus SP2. TCRdb independently ran MiXCR on the UMI-ligation and nested PCR reads; one entry per CDR3 protein. The repertoire has 100,000 to 150,000 distinct CDR3 sequences, about 36% of them found once; the top ten carry 0.9%. Sequenced sample: central memory CD4+ T cells from blood. Receptors originate from a human donor in good health.

The rearrangement links TRBV19 to TRBJ1-1; 7 bases agree with TRBD1. The CDR3 extends over 14 amino acids. V shed 3 bases, J shed 5 bases, and the junction held 6 bases outside the gene matches. Germline V gene sequence: CDR1 LNHDA, CDR2 SQIVND (reference sequence). CDR3 coding DNA: TGTGCCAGTAGTATTAATCCGACAGGGACTGAAGCTTTCTTT. Protein product: CASSINPTGTEAFF. The variable domain in full, with the rest retrieved from reference TRBV19 and TRBJ1-1, is DGGITQSPKYLFRKEGQNVTLSCEQNLNHDAMYWYRQDPGQGLRLIYYSQIVNDFQKGDIAEGYSVSREKKESFPLTVTSAQKNPTAFYLCASSINPTGTEAFFGQGTRLTVV.

The table lists this clonotype with a few counts. The rearrangement links TRBV20-1 to TRBJ2-5; 9 bases fit TRBD2. Germline CDR1 DFQATT, CDR2 SNEGSKA (reference sequence). Unmatched junction bases numbered 12, after V lost 0 bases and J lost 7 bases. CDR3 length: 16 residues. CDR3 sequence: CSARDGSGSFGRTQYF. CDR3 coding DNA: TGCAGTGCTAGAGATGGTAGCGGGAGCTTCGGGCGGACCCAGTACTTC.

The DNA for the CDR3 is TGTGCCAGCAGTCGGCGGGCACCACCAGATACGCAGTATTTT. Its protein is CASSRRAPPDTQYF. This rearrangement joins TRBV28 to TRBJ2-3, with D maybe TRBD2 (5 bases). CDR3 length: 14 amino acids. Trimming removed 5 bases from V and 4 bases from J, with 13 bases in between. In germline, CDR1 is MDHEN, CDR2 SYDVKM.

V usage is TRBV5-1 and J usage is TRBJ2-7; possibly TRBD1 for D (6 bases). V was cut by 4 bases and J by 2 bases, with 10 bases left in between. The CDR3 length is 13 residues. The germline V gene has CDR1 SGHRS and CDR2 YFSETQ. Here the CDR3 reads CASSKRDTYEQYF. The CDR3 nucleotides are TGCGCCAGCAGCAAACGGGACACCTACGAGCAGTACTTC. The variable domain in full, completed from reference TRBV5-1 and TRBJ2-7, reads KAGVTQTPRYLIKTRGQQVTLSCSPISGHRSVSWYQQTPGQGLQFLFEYFSETQRNKGNFPGRFSGRQFSNSRSEMNVSTLELGDSALYLCASSKRDTYEQYFGPGTRLTVT.

The V call is TRBV7-9, the J call TRBJ1-6; 7 bases are a match to TRBD1. This CDR3 comprises 14 residues. V shed 6 bases and J 7 bases; nucleotides not matched to a gene: 6. Germline CDR1 is SEHNR and CDR2 is FQNEAQ (reference sequence). CDR3 region: CASSLTGDNSPLHF. The CDR3 DNA is TGTGCCAGCAGTTTAACAGGGGACAATTCACCCCTCCACTTT.

This chain uses TRBV5-1 with TRBJ2-1; 10 positions match TRBD2. CDR1 is SGHRS, CDR2 YFSETQ, per germline. The junction had 7 bases not matched to a gene; V was cut back by 5 bases and J by 2 bases. The CDR3 is 16 amino acids. The CDR3 nucleotides are TGCGCCAGCAGAACAACTAGCGGGGAGCCCTACAATGAGCAGTTCTTC. Residues: CASRTTSGEPYNEQFF.

The sample holds a few counts of this clonotype. The chain's CDR3 is CASRGGLSSYEQYF. CDR3 sequence (DNA): TGTGCCAGCAGGGGCGGGTTAAGCTCCTACGAGCAGTACTTC. V and J are TRBV28 and TRBJ2-7; possibly TRBD2 for D (5 bases). This CDR3 has 14 amino acids. Germline V gene lookup returns CDR1 MDHEN and CDR2 SYDVKM. Trimming stripped 6 bases from V and 0 bases from J, with 12 bases between.

J is TRBJ2-5 and V is TRBV7-9; D possibly corresponds to TRBD1 (6 bases). V dropped 5 bases and J dropped 1 base, with 11 bases sitting between them. The germline V gene encodes CDR1 SEHNR and CDR2 FQNEAQ (reference sequence). This CDR3 spans 14 amino acids. CDR3 DNA sequence: TGTGCCAGCAGCCACCGGACAGCCCAAGAGACCCAGTACTTC. Its translation: CASSHRTAQETQYF.

The J gene is TRBJ1-6, the V gene TRBV20-1; D unclear. V was clipped by 0 bases and J by 6 bases, with 6 bases between them. The CDR3 runs 13 residues. Germline V lookup: CDR1 DFQATT, CDR2 SNEGSKA (reference sequence). This CDR3 is CSARDASNSPLHF. The DNA of the CDR3 is TGCAGTGCTAGAGATGCCAGTAATTCACCCCTCCACTTT.

This clonotype was found once. The genes are TRBV12-3 or TRBV12-4 and TRBJ1-6; 7 nucleotides line up with TRBD1. V lost 6 bases and J lost 7; bases outside the gene matches: 9. The CDR3 contains 15 residues. CDR3 residues: CASSLDRVENSPLHF. Written as DNA, the CDR3 is TGTGCCAGCAGCCTAGACAGGGTAGAGAATTCACCCCTCCACTTT.